This record looks at one T cell receptor beta chain sequence and its context. Its antigen is unidentified. Profiling relied on immunoSEQ multiplex PCR, and the TCRdb table lists in-frame clones only, not all of them. The profile shows roughly 150,000 clones, around 87% of them singletons. The sample originates from a study of T cell responses to AZD1222 COVID-19 vaccine. Researchers grouped second doses given at about 4 or about 12 weeks into one pool. Findings of the study overall: Baseline serology detected seropositivity in only six AZD1222 recipients.

The sequence derives from an adult who received the AZD1222 COVID-19 vaccine. The sequencing here drew on peripheral blood, taken 28 days after the second AZD1222 dose.

CDR3 coding DNA: TGTGCCAGCAGCTCGACAGGGGGGAATAATTCACCCCTCCACTTT. Amino acids: CASSSTGGNNSPLHF. The chain couples TRBV5-4 to TRBJ1-6, with 9 bases lining up with TRBD1. This CDR3 region has 15 residues. CDR1 and CDR2 from the germline V gene are SGHNT and YYREEE (reference sequence). V lost 3 bases, J lost 5 bases, and 3 bases stayed unmatched.